This record looks at one T cell receptor (beta chain) sequence and its context. In this sample, this clonotype turned up a few times. Its antigen specificity is not known. Per-base qualities were not stored, and no clone one base away is much larger. CDR1 and CDR2, per the germline V gene, are MGHRA and YSYEKL. The V end loses 1 base and the J end loses 2 bases, and a stretch of 13 bases separates them. The CDR3 runs 16 residues from the cysteine to the phenylalanine. Only the CDR3 region is kept as DNA, spanning 48 bases read in frame from base 1. The protocol used for the library was PCR. Instrument used: Illumina HiSeq 2500. Unique molecular identifiers were incorporated into TCR beta cDNA libraries to reduce PCR and sequencing biases. About 500,000 cDNA molecules were obtained for every 1 to 10 million input T cells, so each molecule roughly corresponded to one T cell. The patient libraries were prepared and sequenced with the same protocol used for the earlier healthy control dataset. Within a given batch, samples were prepared together, multiplexed and sequenced on the same HiSeq lane. Per the authors' processing: MIGEC was used to process the raw barcoded reads, and molecular identifier groups with only a single read were discarded before consensus assembly and CDR3 extraction. VDJtools was used for post-analysis of the clonotype tables, with diversity normalized by down-sampling every dataset to the smallest sample size. Repertoire overlap clustering matched CDR3 amino acid but not nucleotide sequences to correct batch-related cross-sample contamination. TCRdb applied fastp at Q25 and MiXCR to the public reads, then kept only in-frame beta chains. Identical CDR3 proteins give one entry, which carries the most common genes and DNA. In this record, the V and J calls reflect TCRdb's handling and not the investigators' own analysis. The sample table holds about 540,000 distinct CDR3 sequences, of which 30% to 40% were seen once. The top ten constitute 4.5% to 7.5% of the sample.

TCR beta repertoires were profiled from peripheral blood of over 10 young patients with multiple sclerosis to demonstrate the VDJtools post-analysis software. The patients with multiple sclerosis were children and adolescents between roughly 6 and 15 years of age. These data belong to a study of post-analysis software for immune sequencing data (dated by TCRdb to the mid-2010s). For the study in its entirety: Disease courses on record covered relapsing-remitting, secondary progressive and progressive-relapsing multiple sclerosis, though some patients had no subtype annotation. A subset of samples was prepared in parallel using single-end sample barcoding, then pooled and co-amplified after Illumina adapter ligation. The patient repertoires were compared against around eleven previously published healthy control repertoires obtained from donors aged about 6 to 25 years. On the study overall, not on this receptor specifically: The multiple sclerosis patient group was slightly younger than the control group. Direct clustering with F measure showed strong co-clustering of samples prepared in the same batch, prompting a batch-effect correction. Significantly lower normalized Chao1 diversity was found in multiple sclerosis patients than in controls, suggesting substantial peripheral T-cell clonal expansion. Significantly higher frequencies in patients than in controls were found for a few TRBV segments, including TRBV5-6, TRBV5-1 and TRBV20-1.

In this chain, TRBV4-1 is recombined with TRBJ2-3, and the D gene may be TRBD2, 6 bases matching. This TCR came from a girl younger than 18 with multiple sclerosis. Material for sequencing was blood. Here is the DNA: TGCGCCAGCAGCCAAGTAGGTGGGGGGATCACAGATACGCAGTATTTT. It encodes CASSQVGGGITDTQYF.